These T cell receptor beta chains were read from a single sample in a study of T cells after yellow fever vaccination. TCRdb called the 5' RACE reads again in MiXCR, with one record for every CDR3 protein. The table has about 340,000 distinct CDR3 sequences, around 12% seen once. The specimen comprised CD4+ T cells sorted from PBMCs, sampled 15 days after the yellow fever booster vaccination. The receptor set was obtained from a man younger than 35 who received the YFV17D yellow fever vaccine. CDR3s include the opening cysteine and the closing phenylalanine or tryptophan. D genes are given only for firm matches. Some rows mark clone size as missing; the rest say once, few, many or name a class of expanded clone.

TRBV20-1	TRBJ1-1	many	.	CSAPTGSSTEAFF	TGCAGTGCCCCAACAGGGTCATCTACTGAAGCTTTCTTT
TRBV9	TRBJ1-6	few	.	CASSVVWDSPLHF	TGTGCCAGCAGCGTAGTGTGGGATTCACCCCTCCACTTT
TRBV6-5	TRBJ2-7	few	.	CASSNHRRGEREQYF	TGTGCCAGCAGTAACCACCGACGGGGAGAACGCGAGCAGTACTTC
TRBV5-1	TRBJ2-5	many	.	CASSLLSSALETQYF	TGCGCCAGCAGCTTGTTGTCTAGCGCTCTCGAGACCCAGTACTTC
TRBV20-1	TRBJ1-6	few	.	CSASSGSKPLHF	TGCAGTGCTAGTTCGGGCTCTAAGCCCCTCCACTTT
TRBV10-3	TRBJ1-1	few	.	CAISPQTGNTEAFF	TGTGCCATCAGCCCTCAAACAGGGAACACTGAAGCTTTCTTT
TRBV5-1	TRBJ2-5	few	.	CASSFRDVQETQYF	TGCGCCAGCAGCTTCCGGGACGTACAAGAGACCCAGTACTTC
TRBV7-3	TRBJ2-3	few	.	CASSLEGGPTDTQYF	TGTGCCAGCAGCTTAGAGGGGGGCCCCACAGATACGCAGTATTTT
TRBV18	TRBJ2-5	.	.	CASSPREAQETQYF	TGTGCCAGCTCACCGCGGGAAGCCCAAGAGACCCAGTACTTC
TRBV12-3/TRBV12-4	TRBJ1-3	many	.	CASSIDGGSGNTIYF	TGTGCCAGCAGTATTGACGGAGGCTCTGGAAACACCATATATTTT
TRBV7-2	TRBJ2-2	few	.	CASSLVGVVAGELFF	TGTGCCAGCAGCTTAGTGGGGGTGGTGGCCGGGGAGCTGTTTTTT
TRBV19	TRBJ2-3	few	.	CASSTYQGDTQYF	TGTGCCAGTAGTACGTACCAAGGGGATACGCAGTATTTT
TRBV6-2/TRBV6-3	TRBJ2-3	few	TRBD2	CAAERGSTDTQYF	TGTGCCGCCGAGCGGGGGAGCACAGATACGCAGTATTTT
TRBV20-1	TRBJ2-3	.	TRBD2	CSALSGPASTDTQYF	TGCAGTGCTCTTAGCGGGCCTGCTAGCACAGATACGCAGTATTTT
TRBV4-2	TRBJ1-6	few	TRBD1	CASSSGTGIGNSPLHF	TGTGCCAGCAGCTCCGGGACAGGTATTGGTAATTCACCCCTCCACTTT
TRBV11-2	TRBJ1-5	few	TRBD1	CASSRSPYRGNQPQHF	TGTGCCAGCAGCCGCTCTCCCTACAGGGGGAATCAGCCCCAGCATTTT
TRBV3-1	TRBJ2-4	.	.	CASSHLGRGNIQYF	TGTGCCAGCAGCCACCTAGGGCGTGGAAACATTCAGTACTTC
TRBV5-1	TRBJ2-5	.	TRBD2	CASSGGLAGLQETQYF	TGCGCCAGCAGCGGTGGACTAGCGGGGCTCCAAGAGACCCAGTACTTC
TRBV7-9	TRBJ1-1	few	.	CASSLREVVGTEAFF	TGTGCCAGCAGCCTCCGGGAGGTAGTCGGCACTGAAGCTTTCTTT
TRBV5-1	TRBJ2-2	few	.	CASSWAGGELFF	TGCGCCAGCAGCTGGGCAGGCGGGGAGCTGTTTTTT
TRBV4-2	TRBJ2-3	.	.	CASSQAEGGFTDTQYF	TGTGCCAGCAGCCAAGCAGAGGGGGGTTTCACAGATACGCAGTATTTT
TRBV7-2	TRBJ2-3	few	.	CASSLARGEGPDTQYF	TGTGCCAGCAGCTTAGCACGGGGTGAGGGCCCAGATACGCAGTATTTT
TRBV5-1	TRBJ1-4	.	TRBD1	CASSGGQLREKLFF	TGCGCCAGCAGCGGGGGACAGTTGCGTGAAAAACTGTTTTTT
TRBV4-1	TRBJ1-1	.	.	CASSSQGWNTEAFF	TGCGCCAGCAGCTCCCAGGGGTGGAACACTGAAGCTTTCTTT
TRBV12-3/TRBV12-4	TRBJ1-1	.	TRBD1	CASSGQVNTEAFF	TGTGCCAGTTCGGGACAGGTAAACACTGAAGCTTTCTTT
TRBV12-3/TRBV12-4	TRBJ2-3	.	TRBD2	CASTKRAGGTDTQYF	TGTGCCAGCACCAAGCGAGCGGGGGGGACAGATACGCAGTATTTT
TRBV30	TRBJ2-1	few	TRBD2	CAWVDSGGHEQFF	TGTGCCTGGGTGGATAGCGGGGGACATGAGCAGTTCTTC
TRBV7-2	TRBJ2-7	few	TRBD2	CASTGAGYEQYF	TGTGCCAGCACCGGAGCGGGGTACGAGCAGTACTTC
TRBV7-2	TRBJ2-2	.	TRBD1	CASSLGQNKQTGELFF	TGTGCCAGCAGCTTGGGACAGAATAAACAAACCGGGGAGCTGTTTTTT
TRBV18	TRBJ2-1	.	.	CASSPGNGNEQFF	TGTGCCAGCTCACCAGGTAATGGAAATGAGCAGTTCTTC
TRBV12-3/TRBV12-4	TRBJ2-2	many	TRBD2	CASSWTSGVAGELFF	TGTGCCAGCAGTTGGACTAGCGGGGTAGCCGGGGAGCTGTTTTTT
TRBV12-3/TRBV12-4	TRBJ1-1	.	.	CASSTSGGGLEAFF	.
TRBV20-1	TRBJ1-1	.	.	CSARRQSNTEAFF	TGCAGTGCGAGACGACAATCGAACACTGAAGCTTTCTTT
TRBV12-3/TRBV12-4	TRBJ1-1	many	TRBD1	CASSRQGLNTEAFF	TGTGCCAGCAGTCGACAGGGCTTGAACACTGAAGCTTTCTTT
TRBV6-2/TRBV6-3	TRBJ1-1	.	TRBD1	CASSPRDREAFF	TGTGCCAGCAGCCCCCGGGACAGGGAAGCTTTCTTT
TRBV4-3	TRBJ1-6	.	.	CASSQGGAGAKSPLHF	TGCGCCAGCAGCCAAGGCGGAGCAGGGGCTAAATCACCCCTCCACTTT
TRBV5-4	TRBJ1-6	.	TRBD1	CASSLDRGLGSPLHF	TGTGCCAGCAGCTTGGACAGGGGGCTGGGATCACCCCTCCACTTT
TRBV27	TRBJ2-2	few	TRBD1	CASSTRQGGGELFF	TGTGCCAGCAGTACCCGACAGGGGGGCGGGGAGCTGTTTTTT
TRBV20-1	TRBJ1-1	.	TRBD1	CSARMGDRASTEAFF	TGCAGTGCTAGAATGGGAGACAGGGCGAGCACTGAAGCTTTCTTT
TRBV3-1	TRBJ2-1	.	TRBD2	CASSQDFQRGGPYNEQFF	TGTGCCAGCAGCCAAGATTTCCAGCGGGGGGGCCCCTACAATGAGCAGTTCTTC
TRBV4-3	TRBJ2-2	.	.	CASSQDTPQAGELFF	TGCGCCAGCAGCCAAGATACCCCCCAGGCCGGGGAGCTGTTTTTT
TRBV29-1	TRBJ1-5	.	.	CSVVTGANQPQHF	TGCAGCGTCGTGACAGGTGCCAATCAGCCCCAGCATTTT
TRBV7-8	TRBJ2-5	few	.	CASSWGDLRETQYF	TGTGCCAGCAGCTGGGGGGACCTGCGGGAGACCCAGTACTTC
TRBV29-1	TRBJ1-1	.	TRBD1	CSVEDRGQGARYTEAFF	TGCAGCGTTGAAGATCGGGGGCAGGGGGCGCGGTACACTGAAGCTTTCTTT
TRBV7-2	TRBJ2-1	few	.	CASSKWGSVGEQFF	TGTGCCAGCAGCAAATGGGGTAGCGTGGGTGAGCAGTTCTTC
TRBV3-1	TRBJ2-1	few	TRBD2	CASSQGLAGALYNEQFF	TGTGCCAGCAGCCAAGGACTAGCGGGGGCTCTGTACAATGAGCAGTTCTTC
TRBV7-9	TRBJ1-1	few	.	CASGDDMGKNTEAFF	TGTGCCAGCGGGGACGACATGGGGAAGAACACTGAAGCTTTCTTT
TRBV20-1	TRBJ2-5	.	TRBD2	CSSPGGYQETQYF	TGCAGTTCCCCCGGGGGGTACCAAGAGACCCAGTACTTC
TRBV30	TRBJ2-7	.	.	CAWGFYEQYF	TGTGCCTGGGGGTTCTACGAGCAGTACTTC
TRBV5-1	TRBJ2-3	.	.	CASSRDTNTDTQYF	TGCGCCAGCAGTAGGGACACCAACACAGATACGCAGTATTTT
TRBV12-5	TRBJ1-5	.	TRBD1	CASGTGQGSQPQHF	TGTGCTAGTGGTACGGGACAGGGAAGTCAGCCCCAGCATTTT
TRBV5-1	TRBJ1-5	.	.	CASSPDSYSNQPQHF	TGCGCCAGCAGCCCGGACAGCTATAGCAATCAGCCCCAGCATTTT
TRBV5-1	TRBJ2-5	many	.	CASSFLSQETQYF	TGCGCCAGCAGCTTCCTATCCCAGGAGACCCAGTACTTC
TRBV4-1	TRBJ1-2	.	TRBD1	CASSPPGQGFGGYTF	TGCGCCAGCAGCCCCCCGGGACAGGGTTTTGGGGGCTACACCTTC
TRBV12-3/TRBV12-4	TRBJ2-5	many	.	CASSLVETQYF	TGCGCCAGCAGCTTGGTAGAGACCCAGTACTTC
TRBV6-2/TRBV6-3	TRBJ2-4	.	.	CASSYSQDPGNIQYF	TGTGCCAGCAGTTACTCCCAAGACCCGGGAAACATTCAGTACTTC
TRBV6-1	TRBJ2-2	few	TRBD1	CASSEQGVAGELFF	TGTGCCAGCAGTGAACAGGGGGTGGCCGGGGAGCTGTTTTTT
TRBV11-3	TRBJ2-5	.	TRBD1	CASSLGTGTQETQYF	TGTGCCAGCAGCTTAGGGACAGGGACCCAAGAGACCCAGTACTTC
TRBV5-1	TRBJ1-1	.	.	CASSSNTNTEAFF	TGCGCCAGCAGCTCGAACACGAACACTGAAGCTTTCTTT
TRBV20-1	TRBJ2-2	few	TRBD1	CSARGQGAGELFF	TGCAGTGCTAGAGGACAGGGGGCCGGGGAGCTGTTTTTT